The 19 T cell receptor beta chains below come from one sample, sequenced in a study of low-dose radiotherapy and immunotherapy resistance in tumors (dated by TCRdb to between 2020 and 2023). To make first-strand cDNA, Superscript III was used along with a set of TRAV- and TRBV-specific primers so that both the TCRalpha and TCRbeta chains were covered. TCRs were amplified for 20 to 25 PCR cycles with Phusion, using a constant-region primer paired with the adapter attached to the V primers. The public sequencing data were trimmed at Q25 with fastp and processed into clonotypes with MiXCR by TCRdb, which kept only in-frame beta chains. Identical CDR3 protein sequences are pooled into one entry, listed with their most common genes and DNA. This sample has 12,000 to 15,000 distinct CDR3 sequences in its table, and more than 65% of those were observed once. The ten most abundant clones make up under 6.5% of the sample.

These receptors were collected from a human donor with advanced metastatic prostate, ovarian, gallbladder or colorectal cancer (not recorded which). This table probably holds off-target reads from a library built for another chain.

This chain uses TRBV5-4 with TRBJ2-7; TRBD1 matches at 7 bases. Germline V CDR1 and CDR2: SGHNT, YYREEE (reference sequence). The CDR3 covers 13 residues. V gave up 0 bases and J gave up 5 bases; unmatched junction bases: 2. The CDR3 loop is CASSLDRGHEQYF. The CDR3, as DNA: TGTGCCAGCAGCTTGGACAGGGGTCACGAGCAGTACTTC.

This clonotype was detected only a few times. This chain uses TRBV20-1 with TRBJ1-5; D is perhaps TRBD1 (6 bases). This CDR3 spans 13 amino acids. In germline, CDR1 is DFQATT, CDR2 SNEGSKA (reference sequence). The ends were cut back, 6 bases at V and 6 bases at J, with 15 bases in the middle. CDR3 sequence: CSASGEQGQPQHF. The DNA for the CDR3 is TGCAGTGCCTCAGGGGAACAAGGTCAGCCCCAGCATTTT.

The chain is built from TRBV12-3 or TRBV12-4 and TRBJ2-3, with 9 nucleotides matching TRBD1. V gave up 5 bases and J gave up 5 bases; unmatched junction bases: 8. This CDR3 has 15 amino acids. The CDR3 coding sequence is TGTGCCAGCAGTCGCCCGGACAGGGGTCAAGATACGCAGTATTTT. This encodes CASSRPDRGQDTQYF.

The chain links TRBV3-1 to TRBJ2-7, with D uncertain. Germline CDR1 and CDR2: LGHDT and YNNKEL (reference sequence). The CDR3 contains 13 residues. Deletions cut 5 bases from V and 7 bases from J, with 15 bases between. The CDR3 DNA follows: TGTGCCAGCAGCTACGGCTCCCTGGGGGAGCAGTACTTC. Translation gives CASSYGSLGEQYF.

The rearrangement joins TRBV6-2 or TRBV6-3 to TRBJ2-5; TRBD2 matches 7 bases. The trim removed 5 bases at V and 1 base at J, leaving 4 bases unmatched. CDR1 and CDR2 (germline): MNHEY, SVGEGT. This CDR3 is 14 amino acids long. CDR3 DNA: TGTGCCAGCAGTGACGGGGGGTCCCAAGAGACCCAGTACTTC. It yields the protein CASSDGGSQETQYF.

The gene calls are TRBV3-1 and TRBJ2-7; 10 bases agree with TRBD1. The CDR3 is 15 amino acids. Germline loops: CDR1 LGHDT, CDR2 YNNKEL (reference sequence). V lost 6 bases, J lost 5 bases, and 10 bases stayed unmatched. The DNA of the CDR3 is TGTGCCAGCAGAACGGGACAGGGGACTCGGGACGAGCAGTACTTC. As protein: CASRTGQGTRDEQYF.

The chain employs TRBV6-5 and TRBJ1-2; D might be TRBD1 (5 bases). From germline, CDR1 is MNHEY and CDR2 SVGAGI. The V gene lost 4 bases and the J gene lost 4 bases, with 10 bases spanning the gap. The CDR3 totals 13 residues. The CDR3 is CASSSPGSYGYTF. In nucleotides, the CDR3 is TGTGCCAGCAGTTCCCCAGGGTCCTATGGCTACACCTTC.

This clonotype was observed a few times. The CDR3 protein is CASSLGPSGGYNEQFF. The CDR3 nucleotides read TGTGCCAGCAGCTTAGGGCCTAGCGGGGGATACAATGAGCAGTTCTTC. V usage is TRBV13 and J usage is TRBJ2-1; 10 nucleotides match TRBD2. Germline V CDR1 and CDR2: PRHDT, FYEKMQ (reference sequence). The CDR3 has 16 residues. Losses at the gene ends were 0 bases for V and 4 bases for J; bases not matched to a gene: 3.

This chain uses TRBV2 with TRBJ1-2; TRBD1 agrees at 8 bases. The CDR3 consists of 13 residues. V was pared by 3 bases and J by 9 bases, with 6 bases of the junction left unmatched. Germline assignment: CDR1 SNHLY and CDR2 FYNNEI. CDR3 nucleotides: TGTGCCAGCAGTGAGGACAGGGCGACGAGCTACACCTTC. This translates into CASSEDRATSYTF.

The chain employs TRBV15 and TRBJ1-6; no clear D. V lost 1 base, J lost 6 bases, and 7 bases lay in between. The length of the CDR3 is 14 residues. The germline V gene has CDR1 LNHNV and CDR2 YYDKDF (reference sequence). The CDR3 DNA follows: TGTGCCACCAGCAGAGCGGTCTCTAATTCACCCCTCCACTTT. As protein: CATSRAVSNSPLHF.

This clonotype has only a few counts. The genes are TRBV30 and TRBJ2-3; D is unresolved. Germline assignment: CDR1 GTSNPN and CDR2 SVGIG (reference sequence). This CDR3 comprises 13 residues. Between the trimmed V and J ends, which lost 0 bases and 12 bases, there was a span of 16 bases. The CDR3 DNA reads TGTGCCTGGAGTGTACAGCGTGGGCTGGAACAGTATTTT. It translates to CAWSVQRGLEQYF.

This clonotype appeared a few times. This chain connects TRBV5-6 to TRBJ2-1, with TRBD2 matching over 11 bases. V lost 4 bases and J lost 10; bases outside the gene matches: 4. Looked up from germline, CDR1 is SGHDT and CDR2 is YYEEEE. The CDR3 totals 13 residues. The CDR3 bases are TGTGCCAGCAGCATGGGACTAGCGGACGAGCAGTTCTTC. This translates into CASSMGLADEQFF.

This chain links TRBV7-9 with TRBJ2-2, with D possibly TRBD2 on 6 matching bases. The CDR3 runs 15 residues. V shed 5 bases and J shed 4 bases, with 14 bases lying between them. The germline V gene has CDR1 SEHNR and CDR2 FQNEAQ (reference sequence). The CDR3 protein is CASSRRLGGTGELFF. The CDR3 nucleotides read TGTGCCAGCAGCCGCCGACTAGGTGGCACCGGGGAGCTGTTTTTT.

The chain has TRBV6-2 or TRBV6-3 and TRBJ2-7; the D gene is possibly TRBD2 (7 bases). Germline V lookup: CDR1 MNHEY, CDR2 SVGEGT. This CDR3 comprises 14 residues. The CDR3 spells CVTLGRGAAYEQYF. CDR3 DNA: TGTGTCACCCTGGGGAGGGGGGCCGCCTACGAGCAGTACTTC.

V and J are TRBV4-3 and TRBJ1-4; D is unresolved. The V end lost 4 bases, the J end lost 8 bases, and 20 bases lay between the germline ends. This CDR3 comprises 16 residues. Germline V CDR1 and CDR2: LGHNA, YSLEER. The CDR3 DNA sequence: TGCGCCAGCAGCCGAACGCCGGGCCCGGGTGGCGAAAAACTGTTTTTT. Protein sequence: CASSRTPGPGGEKLFF.

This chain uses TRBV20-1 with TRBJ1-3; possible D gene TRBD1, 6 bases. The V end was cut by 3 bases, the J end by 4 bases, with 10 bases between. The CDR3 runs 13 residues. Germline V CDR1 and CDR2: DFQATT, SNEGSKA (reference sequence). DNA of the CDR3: TGCAGTGCTAGTTTAACAGGGGGAAACACCATATATTTT. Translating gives CSASLTGGNTIYF.

The CDR3, as DNA: TGTGCCAGCAGCCAAGGGGTCCCCACCTATGGCTACACCTTC. Its protein is CASSQGVPTYGYTF. The chain is built from TRBV3-1 and TRBJ1-2; D unresolved. The CDR3 is 14 amino acids. Germline CDR1 reads LGHDT; CDR2 reads YNNKEL (reference sequence). V lost 1 base and J 4 bases, leaving 10 bases between the germline ends. Looking up the rest from reference TRBV3-1 and TRBJ1-2 gives the full variable domain: DTAVSQTPKYLVTQMGNDKSIKCEQNLGHDTMYWYKQDSKKFLKIMFSYNNKELIINETVPNRFSPKSPDKAHLNLHINSLELGDSAVYFCASSQGVPTYGYTFGSGTRLTVV.

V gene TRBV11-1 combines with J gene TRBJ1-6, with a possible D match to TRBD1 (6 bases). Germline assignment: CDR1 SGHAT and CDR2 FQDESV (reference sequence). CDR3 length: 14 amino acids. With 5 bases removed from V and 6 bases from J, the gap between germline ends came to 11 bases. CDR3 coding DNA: TGTGCCAGCAGCGTGGACAGAATTAATTCACCCCTCCACTTT. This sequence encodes CASSVDRINSPLHF.

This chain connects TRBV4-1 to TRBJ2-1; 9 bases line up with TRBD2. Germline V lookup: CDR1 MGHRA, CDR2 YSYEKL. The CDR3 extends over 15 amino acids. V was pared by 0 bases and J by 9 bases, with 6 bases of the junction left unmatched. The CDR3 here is CASSQEGTSRGEQFF. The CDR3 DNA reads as TGCGCCAGCAGCCAAGAGGGGACTAGCAGGGGTGAGCAGTTCTTC.